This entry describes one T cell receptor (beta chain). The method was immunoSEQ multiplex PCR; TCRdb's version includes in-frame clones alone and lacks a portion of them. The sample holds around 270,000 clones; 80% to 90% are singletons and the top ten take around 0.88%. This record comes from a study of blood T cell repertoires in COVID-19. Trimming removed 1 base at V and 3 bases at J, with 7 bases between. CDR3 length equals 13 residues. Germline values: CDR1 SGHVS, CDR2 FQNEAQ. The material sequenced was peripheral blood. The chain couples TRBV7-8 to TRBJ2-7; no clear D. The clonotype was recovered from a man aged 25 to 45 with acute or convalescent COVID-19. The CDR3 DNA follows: TGTGCCAGCAGCTTAGACAGTTACTACGAGCAGTACTTC. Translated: CASSLDSYYEQYF.